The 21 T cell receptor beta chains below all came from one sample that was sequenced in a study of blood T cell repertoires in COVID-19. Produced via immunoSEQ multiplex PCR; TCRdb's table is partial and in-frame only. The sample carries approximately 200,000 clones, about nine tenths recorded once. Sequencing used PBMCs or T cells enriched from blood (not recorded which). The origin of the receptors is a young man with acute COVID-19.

In DNA, the CDR3 is TGTGCCAGCAGCTTCTTTCAGGACAGGAACACTGAAGCTTTCTTT. It codes for CASSFFQDRNTEAFF. The chain couples TRBV5-6 to TRBJ1-1; maybe TRBD1 (6 bases). With 2 bases removed from V and 1 base from J, the gap between germline ends came to 12 bases. The CDR3 spans 15 residues. Germline-derived CDR1 and CDR2 are SGHDT and YYEEEE.

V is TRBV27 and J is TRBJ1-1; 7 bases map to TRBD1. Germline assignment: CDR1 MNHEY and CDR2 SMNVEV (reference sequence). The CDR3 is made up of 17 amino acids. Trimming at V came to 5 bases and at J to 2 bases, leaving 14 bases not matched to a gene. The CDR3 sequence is CASSTNRDRPTNTEAFF. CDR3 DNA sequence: TGTGCCAGCAGTACGAACCGGGACAGACCTACTAACACTGAAGCTTTCTTT.

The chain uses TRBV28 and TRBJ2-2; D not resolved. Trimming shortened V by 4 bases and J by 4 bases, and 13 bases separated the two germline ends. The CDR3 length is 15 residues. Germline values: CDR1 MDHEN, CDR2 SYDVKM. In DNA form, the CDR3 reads TGTGCCAGCAGTTCCGCCCGGAGTTTCACCGGGGAGCTGTTTTTT. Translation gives CASSSARSFTGELFF.

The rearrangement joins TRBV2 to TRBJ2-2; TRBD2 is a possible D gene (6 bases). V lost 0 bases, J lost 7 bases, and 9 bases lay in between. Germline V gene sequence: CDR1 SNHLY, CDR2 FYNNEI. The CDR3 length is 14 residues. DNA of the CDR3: TGTGCCAGCAGTGAAGCGCCGGGGGACGGGGAGCTGTTTTTT. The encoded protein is CASSEAPGDGELFF.

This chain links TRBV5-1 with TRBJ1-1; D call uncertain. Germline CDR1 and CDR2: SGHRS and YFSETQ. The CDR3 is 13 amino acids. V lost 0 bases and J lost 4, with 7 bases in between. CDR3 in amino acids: CASSLVEATEAFF. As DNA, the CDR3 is TGCGCCAGCAGCTTGGTGGAGGCCACTGAAGCTTTCTTT.

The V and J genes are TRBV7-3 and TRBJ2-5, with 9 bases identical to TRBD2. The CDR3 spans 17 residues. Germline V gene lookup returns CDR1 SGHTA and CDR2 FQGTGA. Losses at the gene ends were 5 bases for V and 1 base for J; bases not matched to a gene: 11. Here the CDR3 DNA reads TGTGCCAGCAGCCAAAGGCCGGTGACTAGCGGCCAAGAGACCCAGTACTTC. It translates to CASSQRPVTSGQETQYF. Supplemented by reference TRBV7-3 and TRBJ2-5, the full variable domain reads GAGVSQTPSNKVTEKGKYVELRCDPISGHTALYWYRQSLGQGPEFLIYFQGTGAADDSGLPNDRFFAVRPEGSVSTLKIQRTERGDSAVYLCASSQRPVTSGQETQYFGPGTRLLVL.

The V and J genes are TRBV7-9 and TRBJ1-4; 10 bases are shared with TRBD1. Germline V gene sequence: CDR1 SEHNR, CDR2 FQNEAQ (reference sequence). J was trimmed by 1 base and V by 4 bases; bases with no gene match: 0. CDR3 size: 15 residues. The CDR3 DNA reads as TGTGCCAGCAGCTGGACAGGGGGAACTAATGAAAAACTGTTTTTT. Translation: CASSWTGGTNEKLFF. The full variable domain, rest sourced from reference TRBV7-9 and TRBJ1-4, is DTGVSQNPRHKITKRGQNVTFRCDPISEHNRLYWYRQTLGQGPEFLTYFQNEAQLEKSRLLSDRFSAERPKGSFSTLEIQRTEQGDSAMYLCASSWTGGTNEKLFFGSGTQLSVL.

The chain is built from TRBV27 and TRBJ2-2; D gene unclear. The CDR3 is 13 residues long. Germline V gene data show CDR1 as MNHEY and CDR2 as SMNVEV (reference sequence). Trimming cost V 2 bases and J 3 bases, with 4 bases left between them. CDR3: CASSLADTGELFF. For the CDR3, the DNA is TGTGCCAGCAGTTTAGCAGACACCGGGGAGCTGTTTTTT.

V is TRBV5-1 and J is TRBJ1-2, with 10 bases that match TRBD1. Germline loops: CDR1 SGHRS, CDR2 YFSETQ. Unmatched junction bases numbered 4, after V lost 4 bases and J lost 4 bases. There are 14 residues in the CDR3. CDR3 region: CASSARDRGYGYTF. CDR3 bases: TGCGCCAGCAGCGCCCGGGACAGGGGCTATGGCTACACCTTC.

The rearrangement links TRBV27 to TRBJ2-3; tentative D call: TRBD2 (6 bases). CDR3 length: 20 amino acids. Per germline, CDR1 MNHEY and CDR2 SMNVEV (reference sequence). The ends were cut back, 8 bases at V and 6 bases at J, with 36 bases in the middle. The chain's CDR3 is CASLTRDEASGPLSTDTQYF. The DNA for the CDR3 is TGTGCCAGCTTAACGCGGGACGAGGCCAGCGGGCCCCTGTCGACGGATACGCAGTATTTT.

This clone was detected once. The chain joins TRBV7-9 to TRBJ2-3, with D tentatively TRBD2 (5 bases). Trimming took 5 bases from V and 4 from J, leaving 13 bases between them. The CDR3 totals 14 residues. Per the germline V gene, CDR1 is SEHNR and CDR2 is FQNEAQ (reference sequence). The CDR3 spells CASSREYDADTQYF. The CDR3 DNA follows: TGTGCCAGCAGCCGGGAATATGATGCAGATACGCAGTATTTT. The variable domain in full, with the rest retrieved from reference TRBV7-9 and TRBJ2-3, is DTGVSQNPRHKITKRGQNVTFRCDPISEHNRLYWYRQTLGQGPEFLTYFQNEAQLEKSRLLSDRFSAERPKGSFSTLEIQRTEQGDSAMYLCASSREYDADTQYFGPGTRLTVL.

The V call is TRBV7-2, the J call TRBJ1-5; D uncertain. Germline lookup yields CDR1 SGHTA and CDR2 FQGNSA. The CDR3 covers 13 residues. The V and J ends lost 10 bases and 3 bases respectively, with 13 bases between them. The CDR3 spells CATAGEVNQPQHF. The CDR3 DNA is TGTGCCACGGCGGGCGAGGTCAATCAGCCCCAGCATTTT.

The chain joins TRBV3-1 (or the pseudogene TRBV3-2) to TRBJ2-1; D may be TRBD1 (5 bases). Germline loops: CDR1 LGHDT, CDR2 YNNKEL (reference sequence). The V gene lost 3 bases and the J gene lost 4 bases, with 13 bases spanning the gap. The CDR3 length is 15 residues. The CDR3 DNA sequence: TGTGCCAGCAGCCACCAGGGTACCGCGTACAATGAGCAGTTCTTC. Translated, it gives CASSHQGTAYNEQFF.

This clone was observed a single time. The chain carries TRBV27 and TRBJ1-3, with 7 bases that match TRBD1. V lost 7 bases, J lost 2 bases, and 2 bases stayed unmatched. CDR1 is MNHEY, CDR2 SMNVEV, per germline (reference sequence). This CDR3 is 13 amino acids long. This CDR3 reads CASIDRAGNTIYF. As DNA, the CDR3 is TGTGCCAGCATCGACAGGGCTGGAAACACCATATATTTT.

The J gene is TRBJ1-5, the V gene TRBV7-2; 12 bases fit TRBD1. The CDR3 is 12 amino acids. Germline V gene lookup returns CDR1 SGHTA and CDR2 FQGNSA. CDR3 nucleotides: TGTGGGACCGGGACAGGGGGCCAGCCCCAGCATTTT. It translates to CGTGTGGQPQHF.

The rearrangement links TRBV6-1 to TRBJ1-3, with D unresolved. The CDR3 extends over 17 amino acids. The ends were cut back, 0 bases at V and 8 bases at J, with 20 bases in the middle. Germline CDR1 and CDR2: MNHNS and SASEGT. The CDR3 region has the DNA TGTGCCAGCAGTGAAGCGGGATGGGCGGGGTGGAAGGACACCATATATTTT. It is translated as CASSEAGWAGWKDTIYF.

The CDR3 loop reads CASSLIPGKKNGYTF. The CDR3 DNA reads TGCGCCAGCAGCTTGATTCCAGGGAAGAAGAATGGCTACACCTTC. The rearrangement links TRBV5-1 to TRBJ1-2; possibly TRBD1 for D (5 bases). Trimming pared 1 base from V and 6 bases from J, leaving 16 bases between. The CDR3 extends over 15 amino acids. Germline CDR1 and CDR2: SGHRS and YFSETQ. Combining the CDR3 with reference TRBV5-1 and TRBJ1-2 gives the whole variable domain KAGVTQTPRYLIKTRGQQVTLSCSPISGHRSVSWYQQTPGQGLQFLFEYFSETQRNKGNFPGRFSGRQFSNSRSEMNVSTLELGDSALYLCASSLIPGKKNGYTFGSGTRLTVV.

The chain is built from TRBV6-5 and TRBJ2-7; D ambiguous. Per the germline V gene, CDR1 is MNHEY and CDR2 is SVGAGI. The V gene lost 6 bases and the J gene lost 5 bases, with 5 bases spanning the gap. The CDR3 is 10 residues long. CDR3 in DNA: TGTGCCAGCAGCCGGGACGAGCAGTACTTC. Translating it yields CASSRDEQYF.

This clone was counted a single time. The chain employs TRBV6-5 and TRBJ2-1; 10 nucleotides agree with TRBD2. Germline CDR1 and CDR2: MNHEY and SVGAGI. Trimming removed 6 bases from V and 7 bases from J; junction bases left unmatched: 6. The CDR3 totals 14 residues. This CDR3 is CASSSSGSRNEQFF. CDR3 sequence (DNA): TGTGCCAGCAGCTCTAGCGGGAGCCGAAATGAGCAGTTCTTC.

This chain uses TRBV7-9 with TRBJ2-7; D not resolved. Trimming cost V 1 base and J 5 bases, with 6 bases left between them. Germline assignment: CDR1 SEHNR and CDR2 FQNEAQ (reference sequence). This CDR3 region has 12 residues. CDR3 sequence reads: CASSLGGDEQYF. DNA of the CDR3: TGTGCCAGCAGCTTAGGAGGAGACGAGCAGTACTTC.

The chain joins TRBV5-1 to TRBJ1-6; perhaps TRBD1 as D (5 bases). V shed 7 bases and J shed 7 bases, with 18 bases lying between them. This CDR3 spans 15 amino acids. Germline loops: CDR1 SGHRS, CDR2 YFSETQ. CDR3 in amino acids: CASAIDVGQNSPLHF. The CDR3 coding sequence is TGCGCCAGCGCCATTGACGTGGGGCAGAATTCACCCCTCCACTTT.